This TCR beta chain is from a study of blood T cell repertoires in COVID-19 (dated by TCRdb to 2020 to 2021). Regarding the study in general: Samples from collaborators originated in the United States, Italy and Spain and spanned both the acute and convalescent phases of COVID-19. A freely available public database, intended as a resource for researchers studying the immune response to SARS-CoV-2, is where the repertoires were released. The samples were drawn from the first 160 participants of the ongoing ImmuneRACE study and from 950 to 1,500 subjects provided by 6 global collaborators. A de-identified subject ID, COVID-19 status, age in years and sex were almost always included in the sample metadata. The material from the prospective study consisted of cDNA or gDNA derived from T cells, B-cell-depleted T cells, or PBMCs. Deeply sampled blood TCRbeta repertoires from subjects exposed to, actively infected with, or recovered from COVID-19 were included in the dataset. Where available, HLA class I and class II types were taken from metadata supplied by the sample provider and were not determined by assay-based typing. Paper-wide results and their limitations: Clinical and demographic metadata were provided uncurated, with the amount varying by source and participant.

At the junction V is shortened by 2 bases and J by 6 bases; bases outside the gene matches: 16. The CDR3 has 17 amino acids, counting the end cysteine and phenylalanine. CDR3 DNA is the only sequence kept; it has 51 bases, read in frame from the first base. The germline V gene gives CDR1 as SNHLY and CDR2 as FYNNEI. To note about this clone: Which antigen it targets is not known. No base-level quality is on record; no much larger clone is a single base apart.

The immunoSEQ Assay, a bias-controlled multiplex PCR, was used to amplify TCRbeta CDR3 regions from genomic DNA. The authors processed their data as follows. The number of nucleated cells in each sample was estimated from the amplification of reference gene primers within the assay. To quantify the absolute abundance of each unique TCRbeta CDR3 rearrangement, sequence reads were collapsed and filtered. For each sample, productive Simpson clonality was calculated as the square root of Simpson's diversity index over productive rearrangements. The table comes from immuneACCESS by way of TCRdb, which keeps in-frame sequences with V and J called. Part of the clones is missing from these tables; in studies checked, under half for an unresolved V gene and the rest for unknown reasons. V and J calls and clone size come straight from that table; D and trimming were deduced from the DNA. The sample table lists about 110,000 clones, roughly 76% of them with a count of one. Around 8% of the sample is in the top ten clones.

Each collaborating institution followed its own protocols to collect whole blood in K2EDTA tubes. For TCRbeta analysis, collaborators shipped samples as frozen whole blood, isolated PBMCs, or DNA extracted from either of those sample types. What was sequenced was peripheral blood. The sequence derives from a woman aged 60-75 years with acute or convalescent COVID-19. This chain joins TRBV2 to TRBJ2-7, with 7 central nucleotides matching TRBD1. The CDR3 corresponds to CASSESPGTALSGEQYF. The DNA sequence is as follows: TGTGCCAGCAGTGAATCCCCCGGGACAGCCCTTTCGGGCGAGCAGTACTTC.